One and the same sample provided the 7 T cell receptor beta chains below, sequenced in a study of T cell responses to AZD1222 COVID-19 vaccine. Some clones are missing from TCRdb's copy, which holds only in-frame ones; the method was immunoSEQ multiplex PCR. The sample holds 80,000 to 90,000 clones, around nine tenths seen once. This material consisted of peripheral blood, taken 28 days after the second AZD1222 dose. Receptor source: an adult who received the AZD1222 COVID-19 vaccine.

The V and J genes are TRBV21-1 and TRBJ2-2; the table's TRBD2 call for D was not verified on the DNA. TRBV21-1 is given as a pseudogene. CDR3 length: 12 residues. The CDR3 here is CASSSKPGELFF. In DNA form, the CDR3 reads TGTGCCAGCAGCTCAAAGCCCGGGGAGCTGTTTTTT.

The chain carries TRBV28 and TRBJ1-6, with D possibly matching TRBD1 (6 bases). CDR1 MDHEN and CDR2 SYDVKM come from the germline V gene. This CDR3 is 15 amino acids long. The V end was cut by 5 bases, the J end by 6 bases, with 14 bases between. The CDR3 nucleotides read TGTGCCAGCAGTCTGACAGGTTCCAGTAATTCACCCCTCCACTTT. This encodes CASSLTGSSNSPLHF.

This clone turned up a few times. The chain carries TRBV27 and TRBJ1-6, with TRBD1 as a possible D gene (5 bases). Per the germline V gene, CDR1 is MNHEY and CDR2 is SMNVEV (reference sequence). V lost 1 base, J lost 0 bases, and 7 bases lay in between. The CDR3 runs 16 residues. CDR3 loop: CASSLFGGSYNSPLHF. The DNA of the CDR3 is TGTGCCAGCAGTTTATTCGGGGGCTCCTATAATTCACCCCTCCACTTT.

The rearrangement links TRBV5-1 to TRBJ2-3, with no clear D. The germline V gene has CDR1 SGHRS and CDR2 YFSETQ. The CDR3 is made up of 15 amino acids. Trimming shortened V by 3 bases and J by 0 bases, and 11 bases separated the two germline ends. CDR3 sequence (DNA): TGCGCCAGCAGCTGGTCAGGACGTAGCACAGATACGCAGTATTTT. It codes for CASSWSGRSTDTQYF. The complete variable domain, with remaining parts taken from reference TRBV5-1 and TRBJ2-3, reads KAGVTQTPRYLIKTRGQQVTLSCSPISGHRSVSWYQQTPGQGLQFLFEYFSETQRNKGNFPGRFSGRQFSNSRSEMNVSTLELGDSALYLCASSWSGRSTDTQYFGPGTRLTVL.

V gene TRBV29-1 combines with J gene TRBJ1-1; D is uncertain. This CDR3 has 13 amino acids. The V and J ends lost 4 bases and 4 bases respectively, with 13 bases between them. Germline CDR1 reads SQVTM; CDR2 reads ANQGSEA. The CDR3 region is CSVVHGKGTEAFF. The CDR3 coding sequence is TGCAGCGTTGTCCATGGGAAAGGCACTGAAGCTTTCTTT.

This clone was seen only once. The V and J genes are TRBV3-1 (or the pseudogene TRBV3-2) and TRBJ2-5, with D perhaps being TRBD1 or TRBD2 (6 bases each). There are 14 residues in the CDR3. V gave up 1 base and J gave up 5 bases, with 11 bases separating them. CDR1 is LGHDT, CDR2 YNNKEL, per germline (reference sequence). The CDR3 region has the DNA TGTGCCAGCAGCCAAGTCGGGGGCCTGGAGACCCAGTACTTC. Protein sequence: CASSQVGGLETQYF.

This clone has a single count. V usage is TRBV18 and J usage is TRBJ2-6; the D is unclear. Germline V gene sequence: CDR1 KGHSH, CDR2 LQKENI. V lost 6 bases and J 1 base, leaving 13 bases between the germline ends. The CDR3 is made up of 16 amino acids. The CDR3 DNA is TGTGCCAGCTCGCACTTCAAGGTTTCTGGGGCCAACGTCCTGACTTTC. Amino acid sequence: CASSHFKVSGANVLTF.